The rows below give T cell receptor beta chains drawn from one sample of a study of tumor-infiltrating lymphocytes in primary liver carcinoma. TCRdb reprocessed the multiplex PCR reads with MiXCR, giving one entry per CDR3 protein. Of 150,000 to 200,000 distinct CDR3 sequences listed, around four fifths are singletons. Specimen: tumor tissue from primary liver carcinoma. These receptors all come from a man aged 35-49 years with primary liver carcinoma and hepatitis B virus infection. Each CDR3 is given with its conserved first and last residue. The order of the fields is J gene, V gene, CDR3 protein.

>TRBJ2-2|TRBV29-1
CSVAGMVGRTGELLF
>TRBJ2-3|TRBV11-2
CASSLNLLAGGDGDTQYF
>TRBJ1-5|TRBV6-5
CASSPTRGRGTQPQHF
>TRBJ1-1|TRBV19
CASSIPGHPSGAFF
>TRBJ1-1|TRBV4-1
CANNQSGRANTEAFF
>TRBJ2-1|TRBV7-9
CASRNGGTSGSDDQFF
>TRBJ2-1|TRBV6-5
CTSSSTAFDRGGNDQSF
>TRBJ2-1|TRBV6-1
CASSELAGMNEQLF
>TRBJ1-5|TRBV4-2
CASSQDRIGETSRQPQQF
>TRBJ2-7|TRBV4-2
CANSQDSGRVNEQYF
>TRBJ1-1|TRBV6-2/TRBV6-3
CVSRRSDIWRGTETFF
>TRBJ1-2|TRBV10-3
CAISKSSGDYGYTF
>TRBJ1-2|TRBV4-1
CASSQSGTEDFYGYTF
>TRBJ1-1|TRBV6-5
CASSYRVTGNEAFF
>TRBJ2-7|TRBV12-3/TRBV12-4
CGSSLSSGEQYF
>TRBJ1-2|TRBV7-2
CASTRQFGGYGYTF
>TRBJ2-1|TRBV4-1
CANSAGQQFF
>TRBJ1-1|TRBV6-2/TRBV6-3
CANSLRNTEAFF
>TRBJ2-3|TRBV6-6
CASARRLASTDTPYF
>TRBJ2-2|TRBV6-4
CASSDSQGAGELFF
>.|TRBV11-3
CASSTGTSGLCNEQYF
>TRBJ2-7|TRBV5-1
CASSSLTGVGAEHYF
>TRBJ2-3|TRBV4-2
CASSQDGSGRSDTQYF
>TRBJ1-1|TRBV5-1
CASGVDRVADTEAFF
>TRBJ2-7|TRBV29-1
CSVLRTDHDQYF
>TRBJ2-4|TRBV11-1
CVSSYPGISGTKNIQYF
>TRBJ2-1|TRBV12-3/TRBV12-4
CASSLSGMGSYNEQFF
>TRBJ2-3|TRBV5-6
CASSLQGATGTQYF
>TRBJ1-5|TRBV7-8
CANSMTAGNQPQHF
>TRBJ2-1|TRBV6-1
CASTVTGSSYNEQFF
>TRBJ2-5|TRBV4-1
CASSLTGEQETQYF
>TRBJ2-3|TRBV12-3/TRBV12-4
CAISPSGNSASTDTQYF
>TRBJ2-5|TRBV10-3
CAISEGQQGETQYF
>TRBJ1-1|TRBV29-1
CSGRRVEDTEAFF
>TRBJ1-5|TRBV12-3/TRBV12-4
CTISFGGTRYSDQPQRF
>TRBJ2-2|TRBV24-1
CVTSEEDYDTGELFF
>TRBJ2-3|TRBV11-2
CDSSLDPGETSTDTQYF
>TRBJ2-1|TRBV11-3
CARSLGVSNNEQFF
>TRBJ2-2|TRBV6-6
CASSYSGQGADTGELFF
>TRBJ2-3|TRBV6-1
CAISHSGTFTDTQYF
>TRBJ2-6|TRBV29-1
CSVFRDIKSGANVVTF
>TRBJ2-5|TRBV5-6
CANSLVVSGRETQYF
>TRBJ1-4|TRBV6-1
CACIEAGIATNEKLFF
>TRBJ2-4|TRBV1
CTSSQRVLAKNIQYF
>TRBJ2-7|TRBV6-6
CASSYSRRFGEQYF
>TRBJ2-7|TRBV29-1
CSVTLGTSGNEQYF
>TRBJ2-1|TRBV7-9
CASRDSLSETNEQFF
>.|TRBV6-2/TRBV6-3
CASSHFTEGAENIQFF